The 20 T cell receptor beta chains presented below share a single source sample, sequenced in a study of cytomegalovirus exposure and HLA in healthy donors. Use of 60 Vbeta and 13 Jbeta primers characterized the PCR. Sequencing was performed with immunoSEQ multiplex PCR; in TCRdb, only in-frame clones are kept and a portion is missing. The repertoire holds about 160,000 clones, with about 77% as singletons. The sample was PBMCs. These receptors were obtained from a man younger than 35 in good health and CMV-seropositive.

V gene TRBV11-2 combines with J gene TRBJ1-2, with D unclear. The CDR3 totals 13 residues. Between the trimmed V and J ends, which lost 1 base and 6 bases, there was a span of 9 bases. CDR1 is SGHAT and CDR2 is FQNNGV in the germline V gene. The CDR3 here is CASSLAGWDGYTF. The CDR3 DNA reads TGTGCCAGCAGCTTAGCAGGCTGGGATGGCTACACCTTC.

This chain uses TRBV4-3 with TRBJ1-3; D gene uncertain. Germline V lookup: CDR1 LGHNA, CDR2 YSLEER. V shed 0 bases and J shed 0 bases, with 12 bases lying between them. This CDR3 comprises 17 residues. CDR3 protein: CASSQDGRQRSGNTIYF. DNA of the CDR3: TGCGCCAGCAGCCAAGATGGGAGGCAGCGCTCTGGAAACACCATATATTTT.

The DNA for the CDR3 is TGTGCCAGCAGTCTCCCTGGGGGGATAGGAGCTTTCTTT. Protein: CASSLPGGIGAFF. The chain recombines TRBV27 with TRBJ1-1; TRBD1 is a possible D gene (5 bases). Trimming left V 5 bases short and J 10 bases short, with 17 bases between. The germline CDR1 and CDR2 sequences are MNHEY and SMNVEV (reference sequence). The CDR3 length is 13 residues.

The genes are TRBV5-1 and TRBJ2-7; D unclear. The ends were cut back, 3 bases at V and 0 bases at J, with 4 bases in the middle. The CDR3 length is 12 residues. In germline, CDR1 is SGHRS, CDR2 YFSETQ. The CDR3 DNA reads TGCGCCAGCAGCTCTTCCTCCTACGAGCAGTACTTC. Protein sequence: CASSSSSYEQYF.

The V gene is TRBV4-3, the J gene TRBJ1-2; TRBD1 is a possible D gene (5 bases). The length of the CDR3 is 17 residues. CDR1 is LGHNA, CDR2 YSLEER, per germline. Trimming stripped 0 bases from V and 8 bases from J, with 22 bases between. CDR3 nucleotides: TGCGCCAGCAGCCAAGATCGAGACAGACCCTCGCCGGCGGGCTACACCTTC. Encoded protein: CASSQDRDRPSPAGYTF.

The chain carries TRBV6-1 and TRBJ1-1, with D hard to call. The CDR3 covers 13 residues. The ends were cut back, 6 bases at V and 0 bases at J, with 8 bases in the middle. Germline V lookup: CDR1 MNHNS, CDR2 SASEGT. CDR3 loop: CASRPELNTEAFF. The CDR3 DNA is TGTGCCAGCAGACCCGAGTTGAACACTGAAGCTTTCTTT.

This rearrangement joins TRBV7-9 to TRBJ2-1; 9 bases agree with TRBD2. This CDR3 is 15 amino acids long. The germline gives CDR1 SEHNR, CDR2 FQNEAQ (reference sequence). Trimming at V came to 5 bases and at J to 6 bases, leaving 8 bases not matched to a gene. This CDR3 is CASSPPGLAPNEQFF. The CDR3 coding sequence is TGTGCCAGCAGCCCCCCTGGACTAGCGCCCAATGAGCAGTTCTTC.

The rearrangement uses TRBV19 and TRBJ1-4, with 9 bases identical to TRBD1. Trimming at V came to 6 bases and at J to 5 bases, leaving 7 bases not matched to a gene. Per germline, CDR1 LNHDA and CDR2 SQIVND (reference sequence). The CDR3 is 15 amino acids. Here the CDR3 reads CASRPWDRENEKLFF. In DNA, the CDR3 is TGTGCCAGTAGACCCTGGGACAGGGAGAATGAAAAACTGTTTTTT.

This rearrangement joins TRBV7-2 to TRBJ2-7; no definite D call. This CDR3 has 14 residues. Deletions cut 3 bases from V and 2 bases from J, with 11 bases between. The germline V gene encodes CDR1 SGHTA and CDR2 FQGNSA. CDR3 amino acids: CASSFGQAAYEQYF. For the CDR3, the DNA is TGTGCCAGCAGCTTTGGGCAGGCTGCCTACGAGCAGTACTTC.

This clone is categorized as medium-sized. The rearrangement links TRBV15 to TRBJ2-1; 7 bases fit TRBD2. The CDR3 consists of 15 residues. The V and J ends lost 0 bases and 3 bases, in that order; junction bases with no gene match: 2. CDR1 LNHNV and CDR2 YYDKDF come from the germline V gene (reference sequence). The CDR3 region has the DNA TGTGCCACCAGCAGAGACAGGGAGGGCTACAATGAGCAGTTCTTC. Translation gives CATSRDREGYNEQFF.

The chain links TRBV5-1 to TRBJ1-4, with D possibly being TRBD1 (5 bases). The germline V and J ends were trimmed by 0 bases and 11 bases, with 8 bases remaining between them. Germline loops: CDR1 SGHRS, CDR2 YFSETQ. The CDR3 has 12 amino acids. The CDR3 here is CASSLGGLKLFF. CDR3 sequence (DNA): TGCGCCAGCAGCTTGGGGGGCCTTAAACTGTTTTTT. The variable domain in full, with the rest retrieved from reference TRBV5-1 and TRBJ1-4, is KAGVTQTPRYLIKTRGQQVTLSCSPISGHRSVSWYQQTPGQGLQFLFEYFSETQRNKGNFPGRFSGRQFSNSRSEMNVSTLELGDSALYLCASSLGGLKLFFGSGTQLSVL.

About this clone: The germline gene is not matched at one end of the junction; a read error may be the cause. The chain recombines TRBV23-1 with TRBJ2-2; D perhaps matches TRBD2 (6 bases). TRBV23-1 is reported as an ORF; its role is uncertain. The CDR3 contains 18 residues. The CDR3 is CASSQSFGSPGSHRGAVF. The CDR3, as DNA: TGCGCCAGCAGTCAATCGTTCGGCTCTCCCGGGAGCCACCGGGGAGCTGTTTTT.

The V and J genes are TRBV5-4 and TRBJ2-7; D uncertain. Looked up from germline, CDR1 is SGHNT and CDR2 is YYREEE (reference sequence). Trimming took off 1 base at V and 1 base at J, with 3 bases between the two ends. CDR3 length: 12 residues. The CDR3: CASSLQSYEQYF. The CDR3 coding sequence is TGTGCCAGCAGCTTGCAATCCTACGAGCAGTACTTC.

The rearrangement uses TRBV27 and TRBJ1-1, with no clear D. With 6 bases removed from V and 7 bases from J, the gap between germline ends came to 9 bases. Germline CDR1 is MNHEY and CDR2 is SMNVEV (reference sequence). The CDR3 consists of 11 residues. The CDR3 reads CASRSRHEAFF. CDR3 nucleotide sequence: TGTGCCAGCAGATCTAGGCATGAAGCTTTCTTT.

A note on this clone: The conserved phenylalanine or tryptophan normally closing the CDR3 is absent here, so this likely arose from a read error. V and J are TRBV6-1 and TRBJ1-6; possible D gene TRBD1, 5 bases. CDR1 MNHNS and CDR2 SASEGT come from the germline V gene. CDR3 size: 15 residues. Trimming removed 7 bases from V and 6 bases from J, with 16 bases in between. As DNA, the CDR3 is TGTGCCAGCAAGACGAAAGGGGCCCCTAATTCACCCCTCCACCTT. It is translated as CASKTKGAPNSPLHL.

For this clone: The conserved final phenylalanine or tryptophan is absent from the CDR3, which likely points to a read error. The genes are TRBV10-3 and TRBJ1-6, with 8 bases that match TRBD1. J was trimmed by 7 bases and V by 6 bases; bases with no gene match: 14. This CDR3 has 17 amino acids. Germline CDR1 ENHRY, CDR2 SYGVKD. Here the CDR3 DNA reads TGTGCCATCAGAAGAAAGAATGGACAGGGAAGAAATTCACCCCTCCACCTT. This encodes CAIRRKNGQGRNSPLHL.

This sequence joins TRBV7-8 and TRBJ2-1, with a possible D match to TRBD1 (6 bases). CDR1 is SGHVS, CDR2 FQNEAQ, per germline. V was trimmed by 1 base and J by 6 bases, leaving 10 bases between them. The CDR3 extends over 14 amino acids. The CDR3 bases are TGTGCCAGCAGCTTAGGGGGGCTTTCCAATGAGCAGTTCTTC. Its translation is CASSLGGLSNEQFF. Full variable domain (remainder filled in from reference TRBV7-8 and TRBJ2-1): GAGVSQSPRYKVAKRGQDVALRCDPISGHVSLFWYQQALGQGPEFLTYFQNEAQLDKSGLPSDRFFAERPEGSVSTLKIQRTQQEDSAVYLCASSLGGLSNEQFFGPGTRLTVL.

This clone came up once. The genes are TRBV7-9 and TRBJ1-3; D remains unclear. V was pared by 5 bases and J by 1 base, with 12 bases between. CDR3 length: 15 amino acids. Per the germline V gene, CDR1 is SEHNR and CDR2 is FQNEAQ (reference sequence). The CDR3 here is CASSPGSPSGNTIYF. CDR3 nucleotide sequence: TGTGCCAGCAGCCCCGGGTCTCCGTCTGGAAACACCATATATTTT.

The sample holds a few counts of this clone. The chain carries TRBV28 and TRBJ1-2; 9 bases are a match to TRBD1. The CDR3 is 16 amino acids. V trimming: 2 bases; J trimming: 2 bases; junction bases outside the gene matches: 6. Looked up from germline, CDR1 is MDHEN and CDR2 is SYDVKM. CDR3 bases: TGTGCCAGCAGTTTAAGGGGCGGGACAGGGAACTATGGCTACACCTTC. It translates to CASSLRGGTGNYGYTF.

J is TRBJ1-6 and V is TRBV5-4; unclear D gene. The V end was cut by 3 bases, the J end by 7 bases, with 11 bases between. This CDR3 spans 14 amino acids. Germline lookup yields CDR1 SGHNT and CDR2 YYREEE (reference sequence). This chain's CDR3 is CASSSTPRNSPLHF. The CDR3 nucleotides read TGTGCCAGCAGCTCGACTCCGCGGAATTCACCCCTCCACTTT.